This T cell receptor beta chain derives from a study of T-cell memory formation after mild COVID-19. Notes on the study in general: Whereas later expanders leaned CD4+, clones contracting day 15 to 85 showed a balanced CD4/CD8 makeup.

Per the germline V gene, CDR1 is SGHAT and CDR2 is FQDESV (reference sequence). V lost 5 bases, J lost 2 bases, and 8 bases stayed unmatched. The CDR3 has 15 amino acids. This clonotype was observed many times. Its antigen remains unknown. cDNA libraries for TCR alpha and TCR beta, carrying sample barcodes and UMIs, came from 5'RACE with constant-segment primers. TCRdb re-called the 5' RACE reads through MiXCR, storing one row per CDR3 protein. The table lists 550,000 to 600,000 distinct CDR3 sequences, approximately 15% of them singletons. The sequenced sample was PBMCs or a T cell subset sorted from them (not recorded which). The clonotype was recovered from an adult woman who had mild COVID-19 (a few samples of this study predate the infection). Cell type and time point are not known. The chain links TRBV11-1 to TRBJ2-7; 8 nucleotides agree with TRBD1. The CDR3 is CASSRGAQGAYEQYF. The CDR3, as DNA: TGTGCCAGCAGCCGCGGGGCACAGGGGGCCTACGAGCAGTACTTC. Drawing the rest from reference TRBV11-1 and TRBJ2-7, the complete variable domain is EAEVAQSPRYKITEKSQAVAFWCDPISGHATLYWYRQILGQGPELLVQFQDESVVDDSQLPKDRFSAERLKGVDSTLKIQPAELGDSAMYLCASSRGAQGAYEQYFGPGTRLTVT.